This T cell receptor (beta chain) is from a study of cytomegalovirus exposure and HLA in healthy donors. Turning to the study itself: There were some 400 genotyped donors. Of these, 75% to 85% fell in the genetic ancestry cluster associated with self-reported Caucasian donors.

Study-level findings and limits: In all likelihood, a cluster of highly shared sequence variants was a sequencing artifact. In terms of immune exposure information, only CMV serostatus was available.

As to this clone: The target antigen is unknown.

Germline CDR1 MDHEN, CDR2 SYDVKM. This CDR3 region has 15 residues. V was clipped by 2 bases and J by 3 bases, with 8 bases between them. Primers included in the PCR were 60 Vbeta and 13 Jbeta primers. Using immunoSEQ multiplex PCR, the repertoire was profiled, and TCRdb retains in-frame clones only, with some absent. The profile covers about 100,000 clones, with roughly 79% appearing a single time and about 3.9% taken by the ten largest. This clonotype was sampled from an older woman in good health and CMV-seropositive. Sequencing was done on a sample of PBMCs. V usage is TRBV28 and J usage is TRBJ2-6, with no clear D. CDR3 coding DNA: TGTGCCAGCAGTTTACGAGAACTTGGGGCCAACGTCCTGACTTTC. It codes for CASSLRELGANVLTF.